Sequencing of this T cell receptor (beta chain) was carried out in a study of CD8+CD57+ T cells in acquired aplastic anemia. V lost 3 bases, J lost 3 bases, and 15 bases lay in between. This CDR3 region has 16 residues. CDR1 and CDR2 (germline): SNHLY, FYNNEI. Comment on this clonotype: The CDR3 does not close with the conserved phenylalanine or tryptophan, likely indicating a read error.

Whoever was chosen for sequencing had shown CD8+CD57+ cell expansion by flow cytometry. In all patients, the disease was severe acquired aplastic anemia. Genomic DNA was employed as the template in profiling TCR beta VDJ and CDR3. TCRdb independently ran MiXCR on the reads; one entry per CDR3 protein. The sample lists roughly 250,000 distinct CDR3 sequences, less than 85% occurring once. This receptor was identified in a human donor with aplastic anemia. The specimen was sorted CD4+, CD8+, or CD8+CD57+ T cells (not recorded which) from PBMCs. The chain uses TRBV2 and TRBJ1-5; TRBD1 might be the D (5 bases). CDR3 amino acids: CASSDRGIHYNQPQHV. In nucleotides, the CDR3 is TGTGCCAGCAGTGACCGGGGGATACATTACAATCAGCCCCAGCATGTT.